This TCR beta chain appears in the sequencing data of a study of CD8+CD57+ T cells in acquired aplastic anemia. Whole-study results and caveats: Any difference that existed in CD8+ Simpson's diversity between patients and controls was not significant.

Sequenced patients had shown CD8+CD57+ cell expansion by flow cytometry. Researchers used genomic DNA as the template to profile TCR beta VDJ and CDR3. TCRdb independently ran MiXCR on the reads; one entry per CDR3 protein. The sample consists of just over 150,000 distinct CDR3 sequences, 40% to 60% of them appearing once. The germline CDR1 and CDR2 sequences are MNHNS and SASEGT. Trimming removed 3 bases from V and 0 bases from J, with 12 bases in between. CDR3 length: 15 residues. This clonotype was recorded a few times. Its antigen remains unidentified. This TCR was sampled from a human donor with aplastic anemia. This chain links TRBV6-1 with TRBJ2-7; the D gene is possibly TRBD2 (5 bases). Sequencing input: sorted CD4+, CD8+, or CD8+CD57+ T cells (not recorded which) from PBMCs. CDR3 amino acids: CASSDQRSGSYEQYF. The CDR3 nucleotides are TGTGCCAGCAGTGACCAACGGAGCGGCTCCTACGAGCAGTACTTC.